The text below deals with one T cell receptor beta chain. Its target antigen remains unknown. The input lacks base qualities; no much larger clone sits a single base away. The CDR3 goes from the cysteine to the phenylalanine over 15 residues. Of the read, only the CDR3 DNA is kept; its 45 bases are in frame from base 1. A distance of 12 bases separates the germline ends of V and J, which lose 3 bases and 1 base respectively. CDR1 and CDR2 (ENHRY, SYGVKD) derive from the germline V gene. The treatment or condition label, as the study defines it: approximately 18 received Ad26.COV2.S at low or high dose, single or two shots; a few received placebo; per-sample allocation not given. Repertoires of vaccine and placebo recipients were sequenced from samples taken on day 63 after the first injection. Between 29 July and 7 August 2020, Cohort 1b enrolled 25 adults aged 18-55 years at one site in Boston, USA. As a vaccine, Ad26.COV2.S was a replication-incompetent adenovirus type 26 vector that expressed a prefusion-stabilized SARS-CoV-2 spike protein derived from the original Wuhan strain.

The immunoSEQ Assay was the method used to sequence TCRbeta CDR3 regions. After extraction, genomic DNA underwent amplification by bias-controlled multiplex PCR, followed by high-throughput sequencing. As for the authors' bioinformatics: To quantify the absolute abundance of every unique TCRbeta CDR3 region, sequences were collapsed and filtered. T cell fraction was estimated by normalization of TCRbeta template counts to usable DNA, with usable DNA being measured through amplification of reference genes present in all nucleated cells. Repertoire TCRs were annotated as SARS-CoV-2-specific by exact matching of V gene, CDR3 amino acid sequence and J gene to a known reactive TCR set. The reference SARS-CoV-2 TCR set was derived from MIRA and filtered for enrichment in COVID-19-positive ImmuneCODE repertoires, a step that removed public or cross-reactive TCRs. Drawing on the MIRA antigens, annotated TCRs were analysed further at the level of specific ORF or position within ORF. Breadth was defined as the number of annotated unique rearrangements divided by the total number of unique productive rearrangements, and depth was defined as the summed frequency of the annotated unique rearrangements. Two-sided Wilcoxon rank-sum tests were used to compare TCR breadth between groups. TCRdb obtained this table from immuneACCESS and retained in-frame rearrangements with V and J assigned. These tables miss some clones; where compared with another copy, unresolved V genes account for less than half of the shortfall, and the remainder is unexplained. For V, J and clone size, that table is used; D and trimming come from the DNA. Here the sample has 300,000 to 500,000 clones; about 85% occur a single time. The ten biggest clones cover 3.5% of the sample.

The sample comes from a study of Ad26.COV2.S vaccination and SARS-CoV-2 variants listed by TCRdb under 2021. The study in broad terms: Vaccine-arm donors came from COV1001, a multicentre, randomized, double-blind, placebo-controlled phase I-IIa trial of Ad26.COV2.S in healthy adults. Sequencing of the TCRbeta repertoire served to evaluate the specificity and breadth of SARS-CoV-2-reactive T cell receptors following Ad26.COV2.S vaccination. The TCR-sequenced set comprised roughly 30 samples: around 20 Ad26.COV2.S vaccine recipients, 5 placebo recipients and 8 SARS-CoV-2 convalescent individuals. Ad26.COV2.S was administered intramuscularly at 5 x 10^10 or 1 x 10^11 viral particles, either as a single shot or as two shots given 56 days apart. Investigators remained blinded to trial group allocation during experiments and outcome assessment. Trial participants were randomized into five groups of five, in which low-dose or high-dose Ad26.COV2.S was given once or twice, or placebo was given on both occasions.

Broader findings and caveats from the paper: According to the authors, total T cell responses may have been underestimated by the TCR breadth and depth analyses. Vaccine and placebo recipients had comparable non-spike TCR breadth, which fits with the vaccine containing only spike. The study was not powered for comparison of responses between vaccine doses or regimens. After vaccination, spike-specific CD8+ and CD4+ T cell responses were reported to show substantial breadth. Ad26.COV2.S recipients had higher spike-specific TCR breadth than placebo recipients (P = 0.0014).

The chain is assembled from TRBV10-3 and TRBJ2-5, and the D gene may be TRBD1, 6 bases matching. The material sequenced was peripheral blood, taken in a trial of Ad26.COV2.S vaccine versus placebo. The receptor was isolated from a person between 18 and 60 years old who received the Ad26.COV2.S COVID-19 vaccine or a placebo. The DNA sequence reads TGTGCCATCAGTGAACTACAGGGAATCCAAGAGACCCAGTACTTC. Translated, this is CAISELQGIQETQYF.